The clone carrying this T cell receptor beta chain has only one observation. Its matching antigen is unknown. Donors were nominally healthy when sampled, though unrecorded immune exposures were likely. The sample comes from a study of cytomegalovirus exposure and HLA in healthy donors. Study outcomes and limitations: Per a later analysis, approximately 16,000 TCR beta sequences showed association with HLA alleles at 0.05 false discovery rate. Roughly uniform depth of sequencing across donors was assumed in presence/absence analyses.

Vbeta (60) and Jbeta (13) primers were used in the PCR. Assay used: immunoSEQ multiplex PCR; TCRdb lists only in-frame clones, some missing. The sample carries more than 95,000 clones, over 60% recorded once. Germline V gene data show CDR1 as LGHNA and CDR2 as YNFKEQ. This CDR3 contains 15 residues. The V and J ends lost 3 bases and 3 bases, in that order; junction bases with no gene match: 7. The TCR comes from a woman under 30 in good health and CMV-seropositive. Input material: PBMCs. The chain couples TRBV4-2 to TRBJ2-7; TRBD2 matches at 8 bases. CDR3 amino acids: CASSQSTSGFYEQYF. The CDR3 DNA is TGTGCCAGCAGCCAGTCCACTAGCGGCTTCTACGAGCAGTACTTC.